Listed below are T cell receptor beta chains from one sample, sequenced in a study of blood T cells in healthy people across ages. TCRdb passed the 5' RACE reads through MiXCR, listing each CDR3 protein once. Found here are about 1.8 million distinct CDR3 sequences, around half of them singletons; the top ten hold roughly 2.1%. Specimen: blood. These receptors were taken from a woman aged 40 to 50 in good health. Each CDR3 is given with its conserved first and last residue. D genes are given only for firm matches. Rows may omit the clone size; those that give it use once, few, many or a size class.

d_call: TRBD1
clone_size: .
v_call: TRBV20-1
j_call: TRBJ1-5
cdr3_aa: CSARNRGSNQPQHF
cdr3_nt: TGCAGTGCTAGGAACAGGGGTAGCAATCAGCCCCAGCATTTT

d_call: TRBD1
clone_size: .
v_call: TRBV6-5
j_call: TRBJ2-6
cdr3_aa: CASRDSLSSGANVLTF
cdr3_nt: TGTGCCAGCCGGGACAGCCTCTCATCTGGGGCCAACGTCCTGACTTTC

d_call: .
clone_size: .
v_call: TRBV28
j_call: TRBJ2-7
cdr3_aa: CASSGVSSYNEQYF
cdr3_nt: TGTGCCAGCAGTGGGGTATCGTCCTACAATGAGCAGTACTTC

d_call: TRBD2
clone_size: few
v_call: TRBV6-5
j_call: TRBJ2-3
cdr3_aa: CASSYLRLAEATDTQYF
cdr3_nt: TGTGCCAGCAGTTACCTCCGACTAGCGGAGGCCACAGATACGCAGTATTTT

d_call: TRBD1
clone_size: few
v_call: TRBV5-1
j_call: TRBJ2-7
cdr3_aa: CASSVWTGVSYEQYF
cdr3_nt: TGCGCCAGCAGCGTCTGGACAGGGGTTTCCTACGAGCAGTACTTC

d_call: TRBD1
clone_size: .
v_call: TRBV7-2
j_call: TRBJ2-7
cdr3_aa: CASSRQGARDEQYF
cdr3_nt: TGTGCCAGCAGCCGCCAGGGGGCGCGGGACGAGCAGTACTTC

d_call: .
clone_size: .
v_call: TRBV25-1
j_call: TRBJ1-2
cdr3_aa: CASSEYDYGYTF
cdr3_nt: TGTGCCAGCAGTGAATATGACTATGGCTACACCTTC

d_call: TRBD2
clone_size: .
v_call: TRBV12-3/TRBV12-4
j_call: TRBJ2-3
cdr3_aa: CASTLLAPADTQYF
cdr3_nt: TGTGCCAGCACCTTACTAGCGCCGGCGGATACGCAGTATTTT

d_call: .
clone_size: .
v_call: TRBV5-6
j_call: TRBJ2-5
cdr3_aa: CASSPFYTTGLYQETQYF
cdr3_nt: TGTGCCAGCAGCCCCTTTTATACGACAGGTTTATACCAAGAGACCCAGTACTTC

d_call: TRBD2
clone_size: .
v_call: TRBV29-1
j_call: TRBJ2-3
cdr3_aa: CSAVLLAGGTDTQYF
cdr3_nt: TGCAGCGCCGTACTACTAGCGGGGGGCACAGATACGCAGTATTTT

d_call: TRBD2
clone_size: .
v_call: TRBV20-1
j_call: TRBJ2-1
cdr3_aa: CSPPGLAGSEQFF
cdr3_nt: TGCAGTCCGCCGGGACTAGCGGGGAGTGAGCAGTTCTTC

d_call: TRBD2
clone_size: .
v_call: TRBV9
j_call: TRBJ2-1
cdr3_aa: CASSVDPAGVNEQFF
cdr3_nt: TGTGCCAGCAGCGTAGACCCAGCGGGGGTGAATGAGCAGTTCTTC

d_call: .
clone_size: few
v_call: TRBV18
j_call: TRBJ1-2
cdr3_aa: CASSPRGPKYGYTF
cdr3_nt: TGTGCCAGCTCACCGCGGGGGCCGAAGTATGGCTACACCTTC

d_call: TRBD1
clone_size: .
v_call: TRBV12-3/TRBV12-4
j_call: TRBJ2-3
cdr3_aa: CASRIGTGLSTGTQYF
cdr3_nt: TGTGCCAGCAGGATCGGGACAGGGTTGAGCACAGGTACGCAGTATTTT

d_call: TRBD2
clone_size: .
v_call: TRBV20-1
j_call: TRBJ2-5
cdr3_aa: CSASGGPLEGFF
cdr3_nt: TGCAGTGCCTCGGGGGGGCCGTTGGAGGGGTTCTTC

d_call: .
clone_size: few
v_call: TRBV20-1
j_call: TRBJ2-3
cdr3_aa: CGFGTDTQYF
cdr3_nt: TGTGGCTTCGGCACAGATACGCAGTATTTT

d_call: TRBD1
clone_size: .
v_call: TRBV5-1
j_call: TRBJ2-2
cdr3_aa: CASSPRTGDGGELFF
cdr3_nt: TGCGCCAGCAGCCCAAGGACAGGTGATGGCGGGGAGCTGTTTTTT

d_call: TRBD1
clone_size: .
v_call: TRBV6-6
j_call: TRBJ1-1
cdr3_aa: CASSQEGQITEAFF
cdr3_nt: TGTGCCAGCAGTCAGGAGGGACAGATCACTGAAGCTTTCTTT

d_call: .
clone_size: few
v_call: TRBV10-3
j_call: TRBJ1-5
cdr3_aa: CAISDSGNQPQHF
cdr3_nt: TGTGCCATCAGTGACAGTGGCAATCAGCCCCAGCATTTT

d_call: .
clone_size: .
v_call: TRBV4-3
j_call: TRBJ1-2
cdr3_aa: CASSQPNFPNYGYTF
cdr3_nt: TGCGCCAGCAGCCAACCGAATTTCCCTAACTATGGCTACACCTTC

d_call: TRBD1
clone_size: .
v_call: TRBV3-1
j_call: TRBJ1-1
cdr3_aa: CASSQRTLRGAAETFF
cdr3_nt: TGTGCCAGCAGCCAACGAACCCTCAGGGGGGCGGCTGAAACTTTCTTT

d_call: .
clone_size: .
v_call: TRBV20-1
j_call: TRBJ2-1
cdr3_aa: CSARTSSYNEQFF
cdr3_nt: TGCAGTGCTAGGACGAGCTCCTACAATGAGCAGTTCTTC

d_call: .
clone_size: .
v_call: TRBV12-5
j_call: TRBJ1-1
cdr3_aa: CASGLYAGVSTEAFF
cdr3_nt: TGTGCTAGTGGTTTGTACGCAGGGGTGAGCACTGAAGCTTTCTTT

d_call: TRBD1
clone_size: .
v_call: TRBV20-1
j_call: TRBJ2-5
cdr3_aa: CSANRDSQQTQYF
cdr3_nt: TGCAGTGCTAACCGGGACAGTCAACAGACCCAGTACTTC

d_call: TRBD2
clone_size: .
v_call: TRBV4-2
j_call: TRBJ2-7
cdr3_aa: CASSQASGRDYEQYF
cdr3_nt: TGTGCCAGCAGCCAAGCTAGCGGGCGCGACTACGAGCAGTACTTC

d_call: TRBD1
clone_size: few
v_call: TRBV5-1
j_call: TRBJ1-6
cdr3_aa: CASSGGQGDNSPLHF
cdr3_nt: TGCGCCAGCAGCGGGGGACAGGGGGATAATTCACCCCTCCACTTT

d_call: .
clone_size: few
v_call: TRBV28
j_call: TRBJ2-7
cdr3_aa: CASSLRRDEQYF
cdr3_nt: TGTGCCAGCAGTTTACGCAGGGACGAGCAGTACTTC

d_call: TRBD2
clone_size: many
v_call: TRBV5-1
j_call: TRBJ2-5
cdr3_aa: CASSSAGTRKETQYF
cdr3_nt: TGCGCCAGCAGCTCGGCCGGGACTAGGAAAGAGACCCAGTACTTC

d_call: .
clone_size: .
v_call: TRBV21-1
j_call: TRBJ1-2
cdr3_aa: CASSKPRWYKTGDYGYTF
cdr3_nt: TGTGCCAGCAGCAAACCCCGGTGGTACAAGACAGGAGATTATGGCTACACCTTC

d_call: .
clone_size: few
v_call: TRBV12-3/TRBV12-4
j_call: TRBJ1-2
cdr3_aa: CASSLASGWGGYTF
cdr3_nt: TGTGCCAGCAGTTTAGCGTCAGGCTGGGGAGGCTACACCTTC

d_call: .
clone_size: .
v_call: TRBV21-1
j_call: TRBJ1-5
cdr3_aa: CASSKGGTGGGQPQHF
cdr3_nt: TGTGCCAGCAGCAAAGGGGGAACAGGGGGCGGTCAGCCCCAGCATTTT

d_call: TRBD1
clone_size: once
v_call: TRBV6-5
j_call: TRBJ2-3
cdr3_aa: CASSYRSGQGAKDTQYF
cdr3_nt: TGTGCCAGCAGTTACCGCTCGGGACAGGGGGCCAAAGATACGCAGTATTTT

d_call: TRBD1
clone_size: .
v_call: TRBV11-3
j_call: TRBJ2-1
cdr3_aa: CASSLGQGVGHEQFF
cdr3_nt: TGTGCCAGCAGCTTAGGACAGGGGGTTGGTCATGAGCAGTTCTTC

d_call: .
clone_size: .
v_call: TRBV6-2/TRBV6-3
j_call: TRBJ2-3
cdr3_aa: CASRMGTGTKQYF
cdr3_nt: TGTGCCAGCAGAATGGGGACCGGGACAAAGCAGTATTTT

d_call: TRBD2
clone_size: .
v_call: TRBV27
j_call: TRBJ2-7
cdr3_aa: CASSFSSGGGEQYF
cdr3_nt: TGTGCCAGCAGTTTTTCTAGCGGGGGGGGCGAGCAGTACTTC

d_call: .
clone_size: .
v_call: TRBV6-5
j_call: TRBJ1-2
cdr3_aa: CASSYSGRVGGYTF
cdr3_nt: TGTGCCAGCAGTTACAGTGGGAGGGTCGGGGGCTACACCTTC

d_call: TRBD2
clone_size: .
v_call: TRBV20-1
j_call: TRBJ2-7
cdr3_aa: CSASGTSGDAQYF
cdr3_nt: TGCAGCGCGTCCGGGACTAGCGGGGATGCGCAGTACTTC

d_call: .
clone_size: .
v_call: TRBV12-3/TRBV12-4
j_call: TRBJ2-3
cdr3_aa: CASRRVRTDAQYF
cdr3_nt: TGTGCCAGCAGGCGCGTAAGAACAGATGCGCAATATTTT

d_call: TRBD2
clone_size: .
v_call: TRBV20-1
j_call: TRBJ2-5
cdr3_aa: CSAKGEGLETQYF
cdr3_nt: TGCAGTGCTAAAGGGGAGGGTTTGGAGACCCAGTACTTC

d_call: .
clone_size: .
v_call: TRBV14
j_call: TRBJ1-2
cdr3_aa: CASSQSGAHGYTF
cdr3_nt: TGTGCCAGCAGCCAATCAGGGGCCCATGGCTACACCTTC

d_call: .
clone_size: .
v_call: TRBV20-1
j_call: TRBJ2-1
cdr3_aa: CSARDTGPPNEQFF
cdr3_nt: TGCAGTGCTAGAGATACGGGACCACCCAATGAGCAGTTCTTC